This T cell receptor beta chain was observed in a study of identical twins. Template switching added a universal primer site; cDNA carried unique molecular identifiers. One entry per CDR3 protein, called by TCRdb with MiXCR from the 5' RACE reads. The sample has some 660,000 distinct CDR3 sequences, more than 6.5% seen once. This clonotype was recorded at least ten times. CDR1 is MDHEN and CDR2 is SYDVKM in the germline V gene. This CDR3 has 13 amino acids. V gave up 6 bases and J gave up 2 bases, with 11 bases separating them. These data were also filed under a second study, of yellow fever vaccine responses in identical twins.

V and J are TRBV28 and TRBJ2-7; D is perhaps TRBD1 (7 bases). The sequencing input was PBMCs. The receptor was derived from a woman younger than 35 in good health. The chain's CDR3 is CASRQGGPYEQYF. DNA for the CDR3: TGTGCCAGCAGGCAGGGGGGACCCTACGAGCAGTACTTC.